The 15 T cell receptor beta chains reported below all come from one sample, sequenced in a study of cytomegalovirus exposure and HLA in healthy donors. PCR amplification relied on 60 Vbeta primers (plus 13 Jbeta primers). The protocol was immunoSEQ multiplex PCR, while the TCRdb copy is restricted to in-frame clones and leaves out a portion. Here the sample spans about 130,000 clones, 65% to 85% being singletons. The material sequenced was PBMCs. These receptors came from a boy younger than 18 in good health and CMV-seronegative.

The V call is TRBV7-8, the J call TRBJ2-7; 10 nucleotides agree with TRBD2. With V trimmed by 5 bases and J by 4 bases, 8 bases remained unmatched. The germline V gene has CDR1 SGHVS and CDR2 FQNEAQ. This CDR3 contains 15 residues. The chain's CDR3 is CASSPWTSGNYEQYF. CDR3 nucleotides: TGTGCCAGCAGCCCCTGGACTAGCGGAAATTACGAGCAGTACTTC.

This chain uses TRBV5-1 with TRBJ2-7; possibly TRBD1 for D (6 bases). CDR1 SGHRS and CDR2 YFSETQ come from the germline V gene. This CDR3 has 16 residues. The germline V and J ends were trimmed by 2 bases and 5 bases, with 20 bases remaining between them. Written as DNA, the CDR3 is TGCGCCAGCAGCTTCTACCGAACAGGGAAGATCCACGAGCAGTACTTC. It codes for CASSFYRTGKIHEQYF.

V gene TRBV30 combines with J gene TRBJ1-5; weak D call: TRBD1 (5 bases). The germline gives CDR1 GTSNPN, CDR2 SVGIG (reference sequence). The germline V and J ends were trimmed by 5 bases and 4 bases, with 12 bases remaining between them. The CDR3 sequence is 13 residues long. CDR3: CAWQGQDNQPQHF. In nucleotides, the CDR3 is TGTGCCTGGCAGGGCCAGGATAATCAGCCCCAGCATTTT.

This clone was observed once. V gene TRBV6-1 combines with J gene TRBJ1-1; maybe TRBD1 (5 bases). This CDR3 region has 12 residues. V was shortened by 6 bases and J by 4 bases, with 9 bases between the two germline ends. Per germline, CDR1 MNHNS and CDR2 SASEGT. For the CDR3, the DNA is TGTGCCAGCAGGGGGCAGAGCACTGAAGCTTTCTTT. It is translated as CASRGQSTEAFF.

The V gene is TRBV7-2, the J gene TRBJ2-7, with D possibly being TRBD2 (6 bases). V gave up 1 base and J gave up 5 bases, with 9 bases separating them. This CDR3 region has 13 residues. Germline V gene lookup returns CDR1 SGHTA and CDR2 FQGNSA. CDR3 sequence: CASSLGGDHEQYF. Here the CDR3 DNA reads TGTGCCAGCAGCTTAGGGGGGGACCACGAGCAGTACTTC.

V gene TRBV11-3 combines with J gene TRBJ2-5; D not certain. CDR1 and CDR2 (germline): SGHNT, YENEEA. V was trimmed by 2 bases and J by 2 bases, leaving 9 bases between them. The CDR3 extends over 14 amino acids. The CDR3 DNA is TGTGCCAGCAGCTTAACTACCGTACAAGAGACCCAGTACTTC. Encoded protein: CASSLTTVQETQYF.

The rearrangement uses TRBV7-8 and TRBJ2-7; 8 positions agree with TRBD1. CDR1 SGHVS and CDR2 FQNEAQ come from the germline V gene. V dropped 5 bases and J dropped 2; count of bases not matched to a gene: 11. The CDR3 runs 16 residues. CDR3 bases: TGTGCCAGCAGCCAACAGGGGGGTTCCCTAGCCTACGAGCAGTACTTC. Translating it yields CASSQQGGSLAYEQYF.

The genes are TRBV4-1 and TRBJ2-3, with 14 bases that match TRBD2. J was trimmed by 3 bases and V by 8 bases; bases with no gene match: 7. The CDR3 sequence is 16 residues long. Germline CDR1 reads MGHRA; CDR2 reads YSYEKL. The CDR3 nucleotides read TGCGCCAGCGCTTCAGGGACTAGCGGGAGAACAGATACGCAGTATTTT. It encodes CASASGTSGRTDTQYF.

This chain connects TRBV9 to TRBJ1-5, with D possibly TRBD1 on 5 matching bases. CDR1 and CDR2 (germline): SGDLS, YYNGEE. The CDR3 covers 15 residues. The V gene lost 3 bases and the J gene lost 3 bases, with 13 bases spanning the gap. The DNA for the CDR3 is TGTGCCAGCAGCGCCCGGGCAGGGTTCAATCAGCCCCAGCATTTT. It is translated as CASSARAGFNQPQHF.

The rearrangement uses TRBV2 and TRBJ2-3; D is perhaps TRBD2 (5 bases). V lost 10 bases and J lost 1, with 9 bases in between. CDR1 is SNHLY, CDR2 FYNNEI, per germline. There are 12 residues in the CDR3. The CDR3 sequence is CANFGGTDTQYF. CDR3 coding DNA: TGTGCCAACTTCGGGGGCACAGATACGCAGTATTTT.

This clone came up a few times. The chain links TRBV11-3 to TRBJ2-4; tentative D call: TRBD2 (6 bases). V gave up 3 bases and J gave up 3 bases, with 18 bases separating them. Germline V CDR1 and CDR2: SGHNT, YENEEA. The CDR3 length is 17 residues. In DNA, the CDR3 is TGTGCCAGCAGCTTGTCTGGTTGGGGGGTCGGCAAAAACATTCAGTACTTC. Encoded protein: CASSLSGWGVGKNIQYF.

The chain uses TRBV29-1 and TRBJ2-1; 8 nucleotides line up with TRBD2. The J segment lost 2 bases and the V segment lost 6 bases, leaving 12 bases of the junction unmatched. This CDR3 contains 16 residues. The germline gives CDR1 SQVTM, CDR2 ANQGSEA. CDR3 residues: CSVQGGLAETYNEQFF. CDR3 bases: TGCAGCGTACAGGGAGGACTAGCAGAGACCTACAATGAGCAGTTCTTC.

V and J are TRBV30 and TRBJ1-1, with 8 bases identical to TRBD1. V lost 1 base and J lost 5; bases outside the gene matches: 9. The CDR3 contains 15 residues. Germline loops: CDR1 GTSNPN, CDR2 SVGIG (reference sequence). CDR3 coding DNA: TGTGCCTGGAGTGAAGGACAGGGTTTCGGAACTGAAGCTTTCTTT. Translation gives CAWSEGQGFGTEAFF. The full variable domain, with the rest looked up from reference TRBV30 and TRBJ1-1, is SQTIHQWPATLVQPVGSPLSLECTVEGTSNPNLYWYRQAAGRGLQLLFYSVGIGQISSEVPQNLSASRPQDRQFILSSKKLLLSDSGFYLCAWSEGQGFGTEAFFGQGTRLTVV.

This clone was observed at least ten times. This chain joins TRBV6-1 and TRBJ2-2; weak D call: TRBD1 (5 bases). V lost 4 bases and J lost 5, with 8 bases in between. Per germline, CDR1 MNHNS and CDR2 SASEGT. CDR3 length: 13 residues. The CDR3 protein is CASSGRETGELFF. The CDR3 nucleotides are TGTGCCAGCAGTGGCAGGGAAACCGGGGAGCTGTTTTTT.

The J gene is TRBJ1-4, the V gene TRBV4-3, with a weak D call TRBD1 (6 bases). CDR3 length: 15 amino acids. Germline CDR1 is LGHNA and CDR2 is YSLEER. V gave up 0 bases and J gave up 8 bases, with 13 bases separating them. The CDR3 nucleotides read TGCGCCAGCAGCCAAGATACAGGGACATACGAAAAACTGTTTTTT. It translates to CASSQDTGTYEKLFF.